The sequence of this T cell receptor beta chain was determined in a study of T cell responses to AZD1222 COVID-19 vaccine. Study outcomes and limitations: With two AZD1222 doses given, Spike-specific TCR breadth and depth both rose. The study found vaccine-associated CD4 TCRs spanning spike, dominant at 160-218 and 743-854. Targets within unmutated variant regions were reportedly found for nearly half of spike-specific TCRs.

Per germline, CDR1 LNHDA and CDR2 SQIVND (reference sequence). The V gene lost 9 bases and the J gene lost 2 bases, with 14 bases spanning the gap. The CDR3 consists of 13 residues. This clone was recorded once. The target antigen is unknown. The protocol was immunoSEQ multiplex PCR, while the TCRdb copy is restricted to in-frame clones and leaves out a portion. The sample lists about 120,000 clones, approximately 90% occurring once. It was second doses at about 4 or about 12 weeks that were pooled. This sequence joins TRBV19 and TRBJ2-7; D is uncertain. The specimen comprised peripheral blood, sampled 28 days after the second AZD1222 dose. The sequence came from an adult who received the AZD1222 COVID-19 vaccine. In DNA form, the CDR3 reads TGTGCCAGAGTTCGGCAGCAAACCTACGAGCAGTACTTC. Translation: CARVRQQTYEQYF.